These 17 T cell receptor beta chains originate from one sample sequenced in a study of graft-versus-host responses after intestinal transplantation. The method was immunoSEQ multiplex PCR; TCRdb's version includes in-frame clones alone and lacks a portion of them. The table records roughly 100,000 clones, 93% of them present only once. For these receptors, no antigen is known. This material consisted of unstimulated CD8+ T cells sorted from spleen or lymph node cells, taken before intestinal transplant. The receptor source for this set is a human donor who received an intestinal transplant.

The chain employs TRBV7-3 and TRBJ2-3; D is unresolved. The CDR3 spans 12 residues. Germline assignment: CDR1 SGHTA and CDR2 FQGTGA. With 2 bases removed from V and 1 base from J, the gap between germline ends came to 1 base. CDR3 bases: TGTGCCAGCAGCTTAGGCACAGATACGCAGTATTTT. Amino acids: CASSLGTDTQYF.

The chain combines TRBV5-4 with TRBJ1-6, with TRBD1 identical over 8 bases. This CDR3 contains 14 residues. Germline V CDR1 and CDR2: SGHNT, YYREEE (reference sequence). Germline trimming cut 3 bases from V and 10 bases from J; bases unmatched to any gene: 6. The CDR3 loop reads CASSSLTGDSPLHF. The CDR3 DNA is TGTGCCAGCAGCTCCCTGACAGGGGACTCACCCCTCCACTTT.

The V and J genes are TRBV4-2 and TRBJ1-2; perhaps TRBD1 as D (5 bases). Germline V gives CDR1 LGHNA, CDR2 YNFKEQ. The CDR3 is 15 residues long. The V and J ends lost 2 bases and 3 bases respectively, with 13 bases between them. CDR3 nucleotide sequence: TGTGCCAGCAGCCAAAGCTCCGACAGATACTATGGCTACACCTTC. It encodes CASSQSSDRYYGYTF.

The genes are TRBV23-1 and TRBJ1-2; D is unresolved. TRBV23-1 is an open reading frame, and its role is uncertain. The V end lost 0 bases, the J end lost 4 bases, and 15 bases lay between the germline ends. The length of the CDR3 is 16 residues. The CDR3 sequence is CASSQSEGRTGYGYTF. CDR3 DNA: TGCGCCAGCAGTCAATCCGAAGGCAGGACTGGCTATGGCTACACCTTC.

The V and J genes are TRBV25-1 and TRBJ2-1, with TRBD1 identical over 9 bases. There are 16 residues in the CDR3. V lost 5 bases and J lost 7; bases outside the gene matches: 12. The germline CDR1 and CDR2 sequences are MGHDK and SYGVNS. This CDR3 reads CASSTWTGAFRNEQFF. CDR3 nucleotide sequence: TGTGCCAGCAGTACATGGACAGGGGCTTTTAGGAATGAGCAGTTCTTC.

J is TRBJ2-7 and V is TRBV5-4; maybe TRBD1 (6 bases). Trimming took 2 bases from V and 4 from J, leaving 16 bases between them. Germline values: CDR1 SGHNT, CDR2 YYREEE (reference sequence). This CDR3 has 15 residues. This CDR3 reads CASSLLPDSSYEQYF. The CDR3 bases are TGTGCCAGCAGCTTACTCCCGGACAGTTCATACGAGCAGTACTTC.

This chain joins TRBV9 and TRBJ2-3; unclear D gene. V was trimmed by 7 bases and J by 0 bases, leaving 9 bases between them. The CDR3 contains 13 residues. Per the germline V gene, CDR1 is SGDLS and CDR2 is YYNGEE. The CDR3 protein is CASHGMSTDTQYF. The CDR3 nucleotides read TGTGCCAGCCATGGAATGAGCACAGATACGCAGTATTTT. Combining the CDR3 with reference TRBV9 and TRBJ2-3 gives the whole variable domain DSGVTQTPKHLITATGQRVTLRCSPRSGDLSVYWYQQSLDQGLQFLIQYYNGEERAKGNILERFSAQQFPDLHSELNLSSLELGDSALYFCASHGMSTDTQYFGPGTRLTVL.

The chain uses TRBV11-2 and TRBJ2-5; D remains ambiguous. The CDR3 is 12 residues long. With 5 bases removed from V and 10 bases from J, the gap between germline ends came to 14 bases. Germline assignment: CDR1 SGHAT and CDR2 FQNNGV. The CDR3 DNA follows: TGTGCCAGCAGCAGAGGATCTGTGGACCAGTACTTC. It translates to CASSRGSVDQYF.

This clone appeared a single time. The gene calls are TRBV15 and TRBJ1-3, with 10 bases matching TRBD1. The germline V gene has CDR1 LNHNV and CDR2 YYDKDF (reference sequence). V lost 4 bases, J lost 0 bases, and 12 bases stayed unmatched. The CDR3 extends over 19 amino acids. CDR3 bases: TGTGCCACCAGCACCAGAAAGACGGACAGGGGGAGCTCTGGAAACACCATATATTTT. This gives the protein CATSTRKTDRGSSGNTIYF. The entire variable domain, with the rest obtained from reference TRBV15 and TRBJ1-3, is as follows: DAMVIQNPRYQVTQFGKPVTLSCSQTLNHNVMYWYQQKSSQAPKLLFHYYDKDFNNEADTPDNFQSRRPNTSFCFLDIRSPGLGDTAMYLCATSTRKTDRGSSGNTIYFGEGSWLTVV.

The chain couples TRBV30 to TRBJ2-7; the D call may be TRBD1 or TRBD2 (5 bases each). V lost 7 bases to trimming and J lost 3 bases, with 16 bases between them. CDR1 is GTSNPN, CDR2 SVGIG, per germline (reference sequence). The CDR3 has 13 residues. CDR3 region: CAYLGPPGYEQYF. CDR3 DNA sequence: TGTGCCTACTTGGGACCCCCCGGCTACGAGCAGTACTTC.

This chain connects TRBV5-1 to TRBJ2-5, with 8 bases identical to TRBD2. Germline assignment: CDR1 SGHRS and CDR2 YFSETQ. The CDR3 sequence is 15 residues long. V lost 0 bases, J lost 5 bases, and 6 bases stayed unmatched. DNA of the CDR3: TGCGCCAGCAGCTTGGGTCACGGGGGGGCCGAGACCCAGTACTTC. This encodes CASSLGHGGAETQYF.

V is TRBV15 and J is TRBJ1-3; D unclear. The CDR3 consists of 12 residues. Trimming pared 1 base from V and 6 bases from J, leaving 4 bases between. Germline V CDR1 and CDR2: LNHNV, YYDKDF (reference sequence). The CDR3 sequence is CATSRGKNTIYF. CDR3 bases: TGTGCCACCAGCAGAGGCAAAAACACCATATATTTT. The full variable domain, in which reference TRBV15 and TRBJ1-3 provide the parts outside the CDR3, is DAMVIQNPRYQVTQFGKPVTLSCSQTLNHNVMYWYQQKSSQAPKLLFHYYDKDFNNEADTPDNFQSRRPNTSFCFLDIRSPGLGDTAMYLCATSRGKNTIYFGEGSWLTVV.

The gene calls are TRBV18 and TRBJ2-3, with 7 bases aligning to TRBD1. V lost 0 bases, J lost 0 bases, and 6 bases stayed unmatched. The CDR3 loop spans 17 amino acids. Germline CDR1 is KGHSH and CDR2 is LQKENI. DNA of the CDR3: TGTGCCAGCTCACCACCGGTGCCGGGACAGAGCACAGATACGCAGTATTTT. Translation: CASSPPVPGQSTDTQYF.

This clone was recorded only once. The chain joins TRBV27 to TRBJ1-5; no firm D call. Germline-derived CDR1 and CDR2 are MNHEY and SMNVEV (reference sequence). This CDR3 comprises 13 residues. Trimming shortened V by 0 bases and J by 6 bases, and 6 bases separated the two germline ends. CDR3 bases: TGTGCCAGCAGTTTATCGATTGGTCAGCCCCAGCATTTT. Translated, it gives CASSLSIGQPQHF.

The genes are TRBV18 and TRBJ2-7, with 14 bases aligning to TRBD2. CDR1 and CDR2 from the germline V gene are KGHSH and LQKENI. V trimming: 3 bases; J trimming: 3 bases; junction bases outside the gene matches: 1. CDR3 size: 15 residues. In DNA form, the CDR3 reads TGTGCCAGCTCACCGACTAGCGGGGGGGTCTACGAGCAGTACTTC. Translated, it gives CASSPTSGGVYEQYF.

J is TRBJ2-3 and V is TRBV4-1, with 9 bases identical to TRBD2. J lost 5 bases, V lost 0 bases, and 6 bases had no gene match. The CDR3 loop spans 16 amino acids. The V gene's germline CDR1 is MGHRA and CDR2 YSYEKL. Written as DNA, the CDR3 is TGCGCCAGCAGCCAAGATTCTAGCGGGATGGGAGATACGCAGTATTTT. Translated, it gives CASSQDSSGMGDTQYF.

The chain employs TRBV7-9 and TRBJ1-4, with TRBD1 identical over 9 bases. The length of the CDR3 is 16 residues. V dropped 4 bases and J dropped 8; count of bases not matched to a gene: 11. CDR1 is SEHNR, CDR2 FQNEAQ, per germline (reference sequence). As DNA, the CDR3 is TGTGCCAGCAGCTCGACAGGGGGGTGGGAAGACGAAAAACTGTTTTTT. Translated, it gives CASSSTGGWEDEKLFF.